The 2 T cell receptor beta chains given below trace back to one sample, sequenced in a study of blood T cell repertoires in COVID-19. TCRdb keeps only in-frame clones here, not all; method: immunoSEQ multiplex PCR. The sample yields under 500,000 clones, around 87% seen once. Sequencing input: PBMCs or T cells enriched from blood (not recorded which). Source of these receptors: a man younger than 40 who had recovered from COVID-19.

This clone was found once. The gene calls are TRBV12-3 or TRBV12-4 and TRBJ2-1; D gene uncertain. This CDR3 region has 13 residues. The germline V and J ends were trimmed by 3 bases and 7 bases, with 10 bases remaining between them. The CDR3 protein is CASSFGIGNEQFF. The CDR3 coding sequence is TGTGCCAGCAGTTTTGGAATCGGGAATGAGCAGTTCTTC.

V is TRBV19 and J is TRBJ2-1; D is unresolved. Trimming stripped 6 bases from V and 0 bases from J, with 15 bases between. CDR3 length equals 16 residues. Germline CDR1 reads LNHDA; CDR2 reads SQIVND (reference sequence). CDR3 DNA: TGTGCCAGTAGCCCCACAAGCGCGAGCTCCTACAATGAGCAGTTCTTC. It specifies CASSPTSASSYNEQFF.